This T cell receptor (beta chain) was found in a study of control samples from healthy donors and cancer patients. TCRdb's copy holds only in-frame clones and misses some; the assay was immunoSEQ multiplex PCR. The sample records roughly 130,000 clones, roughly 90% being singletons. There are 13 residues in the CDR3. The ends were cut back, 2 bases at V and 5 bases at J, with 6 bases in the middle. Sequenced input: blood. This chain joins TRBV12-3 or TRBV12-4 and TRBJ1-4, with TRBD1 as a possible D gene (6 bases). The clonotype originates from a man younger than 35 in good health. In nucleotides, the CDR3 is TGTGCCAGCAGTTTACAGGGGAATGAAAAACTGTTTTTT. Its protein product is CASSLQGNEKLFF.